This T cell receptor beta chain appears in the sequencing data of a study of cytomegalovirus exposure and HLA in healthy donors (dated by TCRdb to between 2016 and 2019). With respect to the entire study: An earlier analysis of a few hundred of the donors reported over 250 Gb of sequence data and 117 million unique TCR beta sequences obtained from 150 million to 200 million T cells. Every repertoire in the discovery cohort had been generated on one and the same sequencing platform. A later genetic analysis used genome-wide SNP genotypes for about 60% of the roughly 700 donors, treating that subset as a discovery cohort. Using immunosequencing, the study profiled T cell repertoires from some 670 subjects and related those repertoires to cytomegalovirus serostatus. The later analysis used no new phenotypic data to find candidate immune exposures, relying instead on TCR beta sequences and their occurrence across donors. Typing coverage varied by locus: roughly 629-630 donors for A, B, C, DRB1 and DQB1; some 520 for DQA1; about 600 for DPA1; under 490 for DPB1. Approximately 310 gigabases of sequencing data and about 92 million unique TCR sequences made up an early release that covered 500 to 700 HLA-typed donors. Donor age, sex, ethnicity and CMV serostatus were compiled alongside the repertoire data. Four to six DR-DQ haplotypes were handled as single units for association and clustering because linkage in the cohort was strong. Among 300 to 500 genotyped donors of the cohort, an average of around 220,000 unique TCR beta nucleotide sequences was sequenced per donor, of which approximately 18% were non-productive. HLA typing covered class I and class II loci at four-digit resolution. In addition to the first cohort of 650 to 750 subjects, a separate validation cohort of over 90 different subjects was used. The aim of the study was to test whether cataloging public T cell receptors could identify signatures of past pathogen exposure. In an earlier analysis of a few hundred of the donors, high-throughput TCR beta sequencing was used to judge whether each TCR beta V gene segment behaved as functional or pseudogenic. To predict cytomegalovirus infection status, the study combined high-throughput TCR immunosequencing, statistical association of individual TCRs with disease status, and machine learning. A later analysis re-examined previously published TCR beta repertoires from 600 to 700 donors and added high-resolution HLA genotyping to investigate patterns of TCR occurrence. The genetic ancestry cluster associated with self-reported Caucasian donors included roughly 84% of the roughly 380 genotyped donors. What the research found in general, with its limitations: When HLA alleles, especially DR and DQ, strongly co-occurred, TCR associations were difficult to assign to individual alleles. A total of 150 to 200 TCR beta chains were listed by the study as associated with cytomegalovirus. Three of the identified cytomegalovirus-associated TCR beta chains were confirmed in vitro to be specific for cytomegalovirus antigens. This cohort had only TCR beta chains sequenced, and the lack of alpha or paired-chain data limited which features could be detected. Because HLA typing was missing for some donors at each locus, association tests included only the typed subset. Most TCR sequences were seen in very few donors, while some public TCRs were found in many individuals. According to a later analysis, TCR association rates differed among HLA loci, with DRB1 alleles showing the most associated TCRs and HLA-C alleles showing the fewest. Specific HLA alleles were associated with over 15,000 TCR beta sequences at a false discovery rate of 0.05 in a later analysis. According to the authors, the approach could potentially be generalized to other disease states and immunological phenotypes. Correlated functional status among segregating V segments might be attributable to linkage disequilibrium, but an unknown experimental factor could not be ruled out. The only immune exposure information available for the cohort was CMV serostatus. In a later analysis, HLA-associated TCR beta chains showed more clonal expansion and lower generation probabilities than non-associated chains that were equally common. V-gene and J-gene trimming of TCR beta chains was associated with a missense DCLRE1C variant in a later genetic analysis, and the association was replicated in an independent cohort. Because the 87-base-pair reads could not distinguish some IMGT-functional V segments, including TRBV6-2 and TRBV6-3, those segments were excluded. In a later genetic analysis, fewer N-insertions in productive TCRs were reported among donors in an Asian-associated ancestry cluster than the approximately 670-donor mean. An earlier analysis of 450 to 750 of the donors showed that most TCR beta V segments appeared in productive rearrangements either about 87% or about 30% of the time, which broadly matched IMGT annotations. The classifier was reported to diagnose cytomegalovirus status with high specificity and sensitivity in both the original and validation cohorts. Because counts were too low, approximately 18 rarely observed V segments, including chromosome 9 orphons, were excluded from the earlier analysis of several hundred of the donors. Sequencing depth was assumed to be roughly uniform across donors in the presence/absence analyses, though that assumption may not hold. A further reported finding was that TCR beta sequences accurately predicted the HLA-A and HLA-B alleles for most subjects in the first cohort. A cluster of highly shared sequence variants was judged likely to represent a technical artifact of the sequencing pipeline. Most CMV-associated TCR beta chains appeared to be HLA-restricted in a later analysis, and the HLA associations seemed to be driven largely by CMV exposure. A later analysis reported that several top co-occurrence clusters appeared linked to parvovirus B19, influenza, CMV and Epstein-Barr virus.

The library was generated by the immunoSEQ multiplex PCR assay. For the multiplex PCR, a mixture combining 60 forward primers for TCR Vbeta segments and 13 reverse primers for TCR Jbeta segments was used. Amplification of the CDR3 region of rearranged TCR beta genes was performed with a multiplex PCR assay on genomic DNA. On the Illumina HiSeq System, the amplified TCR beta libraries were sequenced as 87-base-pair reads. The paper's data handling went like this. A later analysis counted tens of millions of unique TCR beta chains across the 670 or so repertoires, and 9.5 million to 11 million of these chains were shared by at least two donors. To remove PCR and sequencing errors, raw reads were error-corrected and collapsed into unique sequences using a nearest-neighbor algorithm that merged closely related sequences. Alignment of CDR3 sequences to IMGT reference sequences was used to assign V, D and J gene segments. For a sequence to be retained, a match of at least six nucleotides was required to both a V gene segment and a J gene segment. Rearrangements were called productive when the CDR3 lacked stop codons and stayed in frame with V and J; all others were non-productive. CDR3 was defined according to IMGT convention as the region running from the second conserved V-encoded cysteine to the conserved J-encoded phenylalanine. The earlier analysis of 500 to 750 of the donors excluded any sequence lacking an unambiguous match to a single V gene segment. An earlier analysis of a few hundred of the donors called V segments functional above 56.7% productive rearrangements and segregating when the between-donor standard deviation exceeded 5%. To diagnose cytomegalovirus status from the catalog of TCR beta chain sequences, a statistical classification framework was built. A later analysis assigned V and J genes by comparing TCR nucleotide sequences with IMGT/GENE-DB human TR gene sequences. A later analysis assigned CDR3 sequences and most-parsimonious VDJ recombination scenarios with the TCRdist pipeline. In a later analysis, every TCR beta chain was defined by the combination of its CDR3 amino acid sequence and its V-gene family, and reads without a unique V-gene family were dropped. To address suspected cross-contamination and a sequencing artifact, a later analysis removed over 500 highly shared, low-generation-probability nucleotide sequences. In a later analysis, a clonal expansion index for each public chain was calculated from normalized within-repertoire ranks of inferred template counts. In a later analysis, generation probabilities were computed using a VDJ recombination model fitted to out-of-frame rearrangements, and the results were checked against IGoR. A later analysis scored TCR-TCR, TCR-HLA and TCR-CMV co-occurrence with hypergeometric tests, applying a repertoire-size bias correction to TCR pairs. False discovery rates were estimated in a later analysis by permuting HLA or CMV assignments 20 times. A later analysis grouped co-occurring TCRs with DBSCAN, adding TCRdist sequence similarity when clustering within HLA-allele-positive subsets. Repertoires with fewer than 30,000 or more than 120,000 public chains, plus five repertoires with anomalous nucleotide sharing, were excluded from co-occurrence clustering. The immuneACCESS repertoire file appears here via TCRdb, limited to in-frame rearrangements. These files lack a portion of the clones; in checked studies, under half of the deficit traces to unresolved V genes, and the cause of the others is not known. Clone size and the V and J calls come from that table; the DNA yielded D and trimming. The sample table records roughly 150,000 clones; around 73% of these occur just once. Of the sample, around 5% is held by the ten largest clones.

In total, roughly 710 healthy bone marrow donors made up the cohort. At the time of sampling, all cohort members were nominally healthy, though unrecorded immune exposures were likely present. The donor was CMV seropositive and belonged to the group of 250 to 300 seropositive cohort members. Every donor gave a peripheral blood sample, and the peripheral blood mononuclear cells from that sample were used for TCR beta sequencing. The Qiagen DNeasy Blood Extraction Kit was used to extract genomic DNA from the blood cell samples. Points on this clone: Its antigen is currently not known. No much larger clonotype is one base removed from it; base qualities were not supplied.

Including the terminal cysteine and phenylalanine, the CDR3 comprises 17 residues. Solely the CDR3 DNA is kept, with 51 bases framed from the first base. V loses 3 bases at its end and J loses 5 bases; junction bases beyond the gene matches: 11. Via the germline V gene, CDR1 is LGHNA and CDR2 YNFKEQ. This receptor was taken from a woman aged 18-30 years in good health and CMV-seropositive. This sequence uses TRBV4-2 and TRBJ2-5; a stretch of 11 junction bases matches TRBD2. Sample: PBMCs. The sequenced DNA is TGTGCCAGCAGCCAGGGGGGTACTAGCGGGGGCGCCGAGACCCAGTACTTC. Its coded protein is CASSQGGTSGGAETQYF.